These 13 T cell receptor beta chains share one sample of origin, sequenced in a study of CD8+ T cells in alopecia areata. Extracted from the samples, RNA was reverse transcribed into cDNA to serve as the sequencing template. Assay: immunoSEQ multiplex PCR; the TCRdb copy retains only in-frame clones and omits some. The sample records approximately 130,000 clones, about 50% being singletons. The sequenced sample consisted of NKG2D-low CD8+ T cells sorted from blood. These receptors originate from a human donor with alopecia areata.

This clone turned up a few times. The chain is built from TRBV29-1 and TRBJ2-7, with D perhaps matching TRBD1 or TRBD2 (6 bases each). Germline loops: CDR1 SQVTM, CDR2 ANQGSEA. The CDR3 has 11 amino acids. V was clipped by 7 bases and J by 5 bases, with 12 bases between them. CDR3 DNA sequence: TGCAGCGGGGCGAGGGGGGACGAGCAGTACTTC. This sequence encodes CSGARGDEQYF.

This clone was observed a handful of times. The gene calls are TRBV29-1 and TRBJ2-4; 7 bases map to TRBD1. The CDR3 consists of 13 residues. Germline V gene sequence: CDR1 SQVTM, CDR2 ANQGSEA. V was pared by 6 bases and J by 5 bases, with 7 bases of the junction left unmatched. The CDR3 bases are TGCAGCGTCTCACAGGGGTTGGAAAACATTCAGTACTTC. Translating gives CSVSQGLENIQYF.

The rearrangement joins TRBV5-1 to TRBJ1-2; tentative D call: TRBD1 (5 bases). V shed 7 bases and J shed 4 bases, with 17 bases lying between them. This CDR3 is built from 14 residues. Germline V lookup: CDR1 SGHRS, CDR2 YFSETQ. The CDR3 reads CASLRTDSPYGYTF. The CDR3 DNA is TGCGCCAGCCTACGAACCGACAGTCCCTATGGCTACACCTTC.

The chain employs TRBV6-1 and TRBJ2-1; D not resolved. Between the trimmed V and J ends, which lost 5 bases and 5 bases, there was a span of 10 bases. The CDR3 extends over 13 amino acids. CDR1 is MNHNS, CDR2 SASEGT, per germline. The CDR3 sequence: CASSLKGHNEQFF. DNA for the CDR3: TGTGCCAGCAGTTTGAAAGGCCACAATGAGCAGTTCTTC.

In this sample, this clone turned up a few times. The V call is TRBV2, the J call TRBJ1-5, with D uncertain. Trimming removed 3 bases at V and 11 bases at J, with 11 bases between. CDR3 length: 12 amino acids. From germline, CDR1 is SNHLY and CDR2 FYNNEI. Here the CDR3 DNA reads TGTGCCAGCAGTGATTCTTCGAGATCCCAGCATTTT. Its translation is CASSDSSRSQHF.

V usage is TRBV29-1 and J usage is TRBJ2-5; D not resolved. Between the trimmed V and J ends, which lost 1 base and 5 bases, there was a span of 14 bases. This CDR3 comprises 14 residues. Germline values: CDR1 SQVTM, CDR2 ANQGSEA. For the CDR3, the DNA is TGCAGCGTTGAAGGTCGGCCCTCGGAGGAGACCCAGTACTTC. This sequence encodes CSVEGRPSEETQYF. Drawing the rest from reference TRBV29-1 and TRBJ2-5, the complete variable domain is SAVISQKPSRDICQRGTSLTIQCQVDSQVTMMFWYRQQPGQSLTLIATANQGSEATYESGFVIDKFPISRPNLTFSTLTVSNMSPEDSSIYLCSVEGRPSEETQYFGPGTRLLVL.

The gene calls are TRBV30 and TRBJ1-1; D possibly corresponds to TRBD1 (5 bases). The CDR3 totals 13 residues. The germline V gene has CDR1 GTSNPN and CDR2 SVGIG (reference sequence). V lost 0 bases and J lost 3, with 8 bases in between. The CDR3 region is CAWSVRDDTEAFF. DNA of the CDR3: TGTGCCTGGAGTGTACGGGACGACACTGAAGCTTTCTTT.

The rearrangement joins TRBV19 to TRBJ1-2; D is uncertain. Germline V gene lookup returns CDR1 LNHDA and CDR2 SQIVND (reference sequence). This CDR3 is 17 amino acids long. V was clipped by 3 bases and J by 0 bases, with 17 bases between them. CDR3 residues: CASSIPTDGRANYGYTF. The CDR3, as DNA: TGTGCCAGTAGTATCCCCACCGACGGAAGAGCTAACTATGGCTACACCTTC.

The CDR3: CSGLGGYTEAFF. The CDR3, as DNA: TGCAGCGGGCTAGGGGGTTACACTGAAGCTTTCTTT. The rearrangement joins TRBV29-1 to TRBJ1-1; perhaps TRBD1 as D (6 bases). Looked up from germline, CDR1 is SQVTM and CDR2 is ANQGSEA. Between the trimmed V and J ends, which lost 7 bases and 3 bases, there was a span of 12 bases. The CDR3 extends over 12 amino acids.

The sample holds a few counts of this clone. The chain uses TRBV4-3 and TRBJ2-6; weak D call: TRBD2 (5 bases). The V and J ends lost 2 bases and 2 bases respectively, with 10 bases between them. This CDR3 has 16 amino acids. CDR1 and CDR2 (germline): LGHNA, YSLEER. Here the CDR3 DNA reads TGCGCCAGCAGCCAAAAGACGGGAACTGGGGCCAACGTCCTGACTTTC. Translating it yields CASSQKTGTGANVLTF.

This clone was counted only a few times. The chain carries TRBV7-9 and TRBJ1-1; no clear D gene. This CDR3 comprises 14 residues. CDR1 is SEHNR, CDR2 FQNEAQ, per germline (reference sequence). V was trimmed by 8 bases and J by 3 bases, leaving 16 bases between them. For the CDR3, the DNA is TGTGCCAGCGAGCCCGCCGCTTGGGACACTGAAGCTTTCTTT. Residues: CASEPAAWDTEAFF.

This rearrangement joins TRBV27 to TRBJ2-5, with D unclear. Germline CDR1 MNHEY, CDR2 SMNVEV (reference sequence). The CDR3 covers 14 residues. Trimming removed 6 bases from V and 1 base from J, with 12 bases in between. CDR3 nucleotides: TGTGCCAGCAGCATGGGCCGGGCCCAAGAGACCCAGTACTTC. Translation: CASSMGRAQETQYF.

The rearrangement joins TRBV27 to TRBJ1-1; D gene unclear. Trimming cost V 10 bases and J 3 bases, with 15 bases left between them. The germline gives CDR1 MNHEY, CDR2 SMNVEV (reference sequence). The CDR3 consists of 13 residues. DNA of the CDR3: TGTGCCACCGGAATTGGTTCTGACACTGAAGCTTTCTTT. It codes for CATGIGSDTEAFF.